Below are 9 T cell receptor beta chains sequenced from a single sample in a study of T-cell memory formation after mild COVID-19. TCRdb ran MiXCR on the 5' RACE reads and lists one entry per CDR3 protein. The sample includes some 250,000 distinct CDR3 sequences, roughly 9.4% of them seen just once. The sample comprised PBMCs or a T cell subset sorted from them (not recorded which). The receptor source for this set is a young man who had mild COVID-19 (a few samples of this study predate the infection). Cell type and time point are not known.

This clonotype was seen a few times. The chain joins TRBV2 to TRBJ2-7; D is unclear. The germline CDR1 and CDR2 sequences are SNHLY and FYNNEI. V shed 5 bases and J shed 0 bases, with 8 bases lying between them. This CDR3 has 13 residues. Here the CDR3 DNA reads TGTGCCAGCAGTTTATCCCCCTCCTACGAGCAGTACTTC. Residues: CASSLSPSYEQYF.

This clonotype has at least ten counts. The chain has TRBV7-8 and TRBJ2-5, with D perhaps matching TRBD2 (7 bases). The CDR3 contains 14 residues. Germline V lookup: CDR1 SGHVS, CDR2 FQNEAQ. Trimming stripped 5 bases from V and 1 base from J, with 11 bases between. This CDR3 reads CASSRGRVQETQYF. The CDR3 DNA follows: TGTGCCAGCAGCAGGGGGAGGGTCCAAGAGACCCAGTACTTC.

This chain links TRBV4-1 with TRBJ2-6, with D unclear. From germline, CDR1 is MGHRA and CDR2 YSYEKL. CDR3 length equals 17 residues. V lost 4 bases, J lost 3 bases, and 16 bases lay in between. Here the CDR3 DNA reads TGCGCCAGCAGCCGACTTCCGCACCTCTATGGGGCCAACGTCCTGACTTTC. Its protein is CASSRLPHLYGANVLTF.

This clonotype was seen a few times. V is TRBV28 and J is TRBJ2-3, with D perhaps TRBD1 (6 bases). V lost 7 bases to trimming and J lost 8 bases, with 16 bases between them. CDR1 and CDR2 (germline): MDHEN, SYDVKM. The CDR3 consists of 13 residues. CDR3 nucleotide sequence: TGTGCCAGCACTCCACCGGGACATATTACGCAGTATTTT. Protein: CASTPPGHITQYF.

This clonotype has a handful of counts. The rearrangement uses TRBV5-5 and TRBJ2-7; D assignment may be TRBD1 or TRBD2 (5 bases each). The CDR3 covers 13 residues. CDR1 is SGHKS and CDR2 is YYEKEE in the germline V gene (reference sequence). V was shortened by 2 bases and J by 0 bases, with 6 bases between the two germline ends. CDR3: CASSFGASYEQYV. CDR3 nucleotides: TGTGCCAGCAGCTTCGGGGCCTCCTACGAGCAGTACGTC.

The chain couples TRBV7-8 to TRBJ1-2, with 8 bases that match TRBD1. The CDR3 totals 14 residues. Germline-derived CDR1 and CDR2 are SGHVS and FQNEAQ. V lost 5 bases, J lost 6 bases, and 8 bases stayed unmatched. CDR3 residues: CASSRQSGGDGYTF. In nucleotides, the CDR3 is TGTGCCAGCAGCCGACAGTCAGGGGGCGATGGCTACACCTTC.

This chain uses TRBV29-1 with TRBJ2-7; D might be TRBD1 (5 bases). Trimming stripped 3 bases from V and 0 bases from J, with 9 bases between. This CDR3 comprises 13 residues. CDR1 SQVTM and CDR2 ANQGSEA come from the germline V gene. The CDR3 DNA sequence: TGCAGCGTTGAGGACACCAGCTCCTACGAGCAGTACTTC. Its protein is CSVEDTSSYEQYF.

Here the CDR3 DNA reads TGTGCCTGGAGTGTCAGCGGGGGTACAGATACGCAGTATTTT. As protein: CAWSVSGGTDTQYF. This chain uses TRBV30 with TRBJ2-3, with 8 bases aligning to TRBD2. This CDR3 region has 14 residues. CDR1 and CDR2 from the germline V gene are GTSNPN and SVGIG (reference sequence). The V gene end was trimmed by 0 bases and the J gene end by 3 bases; junction bases not matched to a gene: 2.

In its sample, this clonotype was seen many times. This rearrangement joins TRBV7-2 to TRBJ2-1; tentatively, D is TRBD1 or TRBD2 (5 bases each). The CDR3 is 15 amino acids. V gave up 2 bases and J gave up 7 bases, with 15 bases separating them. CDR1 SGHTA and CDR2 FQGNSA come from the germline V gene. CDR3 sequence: CASSLRGALGNEQFF. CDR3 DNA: TGTGCCAGCAGCTTAAGAGGGGCCCTTGGGAATGAGCAGTTCTTC.